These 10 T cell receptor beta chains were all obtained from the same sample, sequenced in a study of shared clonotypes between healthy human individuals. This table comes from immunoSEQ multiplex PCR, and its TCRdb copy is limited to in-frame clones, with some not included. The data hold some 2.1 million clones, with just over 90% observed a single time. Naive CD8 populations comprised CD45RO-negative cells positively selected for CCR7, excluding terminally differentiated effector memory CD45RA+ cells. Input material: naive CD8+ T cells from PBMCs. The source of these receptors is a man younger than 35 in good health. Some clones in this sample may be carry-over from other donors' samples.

The CDR3 loop reads CASSGTGSESGELFF. In DNA, the CDR3 is TGCGCCAGCAGTGGGACAGGGAGTGAGTCCGGGGAGCTGTTTTTT. V is TRBV5-1 and J is TRBJ2-2; 9 nucleotides match TRBD1. V was pared by 5 bases and J by 6 bases, with 8 bases of the junction left unmatched. The germline V gene has CDR1 SGHRS and CDR2 YFSETQ. This CDR3 comprises 15 residues. Full variable domain (rest looked up from reference TRBV5-1 and TRBJ2-2): KAGVTQTPRYLIKTRGQQVTLSCSPISGHRSVSWYQQTPGQGLQFLFEYFSETQRNKGNFPGRFSGRQFSNSRSEMNVSTLELGDSALYLCASSGTGSESGELFFGEGSRLTVL.

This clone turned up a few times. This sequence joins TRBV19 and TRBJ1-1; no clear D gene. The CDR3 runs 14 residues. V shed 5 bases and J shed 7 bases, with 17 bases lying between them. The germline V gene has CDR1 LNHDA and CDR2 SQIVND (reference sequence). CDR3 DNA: TGTGCCAGTAGTGATCGGTGGGAGGGAGGTGAAGCTTTCTTT. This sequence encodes CASSDRWEGGEAFF.

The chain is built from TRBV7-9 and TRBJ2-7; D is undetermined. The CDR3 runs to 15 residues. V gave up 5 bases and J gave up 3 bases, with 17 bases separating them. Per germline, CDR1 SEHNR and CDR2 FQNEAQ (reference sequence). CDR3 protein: CASSPRTSEVYEQYF. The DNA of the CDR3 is TGTGCCAGCAGCCCAAGGACCTCCGAGGTCTACGAGCAGTACTTC.

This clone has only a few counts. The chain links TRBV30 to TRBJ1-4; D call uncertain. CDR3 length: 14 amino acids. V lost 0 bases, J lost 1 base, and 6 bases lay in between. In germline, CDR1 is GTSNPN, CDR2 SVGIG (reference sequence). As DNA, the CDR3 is TGTGCCTGGAGTGTGCGGGTAACTAATGAAAAACTGTTTTTT. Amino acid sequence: CAWSVRVTNEKLFF.

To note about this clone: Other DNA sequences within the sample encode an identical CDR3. CDR3 sequence reads: CASSLDREETQYF. CDR3 in DNA: TGTGCCAGCAGCCTCGACAGAGAAGAGACCCAGTACTTC. This chain links TRBV7-6 with TRBJ2-5, with D perhaps matching TRBD1 (5 bases). Looked up from germline, CDR1 is SGHVS and CDR2 is FNYEAQ. The germline V and J ends were trimmed by 5 bases and 3 bases, with 10 bases remaining between them. The CDR3 runs to 13 residues.

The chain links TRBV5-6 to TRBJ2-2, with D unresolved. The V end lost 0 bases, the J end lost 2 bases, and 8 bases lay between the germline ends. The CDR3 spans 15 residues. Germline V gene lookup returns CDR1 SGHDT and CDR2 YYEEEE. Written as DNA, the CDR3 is TGTGCCAGCAGCTTGGGGCATTATAACACCGGGGAGCTGTTTTTT. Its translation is CASSLGHYNTGELFF.

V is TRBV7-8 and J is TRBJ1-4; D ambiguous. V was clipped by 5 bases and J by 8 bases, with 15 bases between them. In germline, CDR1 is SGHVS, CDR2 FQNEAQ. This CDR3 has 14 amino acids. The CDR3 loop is CASSQKGRKEKLFF. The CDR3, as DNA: TGTGCCAGCAGCCAAAAGGGCCGAAAGGAAAAACTGTTTTTT.

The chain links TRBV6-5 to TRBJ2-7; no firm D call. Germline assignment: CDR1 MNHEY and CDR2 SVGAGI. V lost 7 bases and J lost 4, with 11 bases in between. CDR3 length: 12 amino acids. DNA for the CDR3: TGTGCCAGCACCATGAGCGTTTACGAGCAGTACTTC. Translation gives CASTMSVYEQYF.

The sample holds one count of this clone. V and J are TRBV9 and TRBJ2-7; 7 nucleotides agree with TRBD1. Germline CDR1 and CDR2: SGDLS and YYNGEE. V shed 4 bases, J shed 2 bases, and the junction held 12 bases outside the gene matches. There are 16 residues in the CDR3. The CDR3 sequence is CASSPHGTELTYEQYF. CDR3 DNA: TGTGCCAGCAGCCCTCATGGGACAGAACTAACCTACGAGCAGTACTTC.

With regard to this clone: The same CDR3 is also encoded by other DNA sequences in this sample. The DNA of the CDR3 is TGTGCCAGCAGCCAAGCCGCTAGCGGCCCCTACGAGCAGTACTTC. It specifies CASSQAASGPYEQYF. The J gene is TRBJ2-7, the V gene TRBV4-2; 7 bases line up with TRBD2. V lost 1 base and J lost 2; bases outside the gene matches: 5. The V gene's germline CDR1 is LGHNA and CDR2 YNFKEQ. CDR3 length: 15 amino acids.